This T cell receptor (beta chain) was found in a study of CD8 T cells in Susac syndrome. Study at large: Patients with Susac syndrome were therapy-naive, taking corticosteroids, with some also receiving intravenous immunoglobulin, or taking intravenous immunoglobulin alone at the time their blood was drawn.

General study points: It was acknowledged in the study that its TCR sequencing and HLA analysis involved a relatively small number of individuals.

V gave up 5 bases and J gave up 2 bases; unmatched junction bases: 1. There are 14 residues in the CDR3. Germline CDR1 reads SEHNR; CDR2 reads FQNEAQ (reference sequence). With random hexamers, 0.5 to 1 ug RNA was reverse transcribed. TCRdb analysed the immunoSEQ multiplex PCR reads with MiXCR anew, one entry per CDR3 protein. The data hold around 110,000 distinct CDR3 sequences, with approximately 94% observed a single time. To note about this clonotype: Its target is not known.

The TCR sequence derives from a human donor with Susac syndrome. The specimen sequenced was CD8+ T cells from PBMCs. The chain combines TRBV7-9 with TRBJ2-5, with 11 bases that match TRBD1. In DNA form, the CDR3 reads TGTGCCAGCAGCCGGGACAGGGGGCAAGAGACCCAGTACTTC. Its translation is CASSRDRGQETQYF.